Presented here are 25 T cell receptor beta chains from one specimen sequenced in a study of spatial heterogeneity in lung cancer. Time point given: blood at routine non-recurrence follow-up after resection. TCRdb itself ran the 5' RACE reads through MiXCR, one entry per CDR3 protein. The sample has about 70,000 distinct CDR3 sequences; approximately 9% are singletons. Specimen: PBMCs, collected at follow-up. Receptors originate from a female donor with early-stage non-small cell lung cancer.

The sample holds a few counts of this clonotype. V gene TRBV12-3 or TRBV12-4 combines with J gene TRBJ1-6, with no clear D. The V and J ends lost 3 bases and 7 bases respectively, with 13 bases between them. The CDR3 runs 15 residues. In DNA form, the CDR3 reads TGTGCCAGCAGTTTTGGCGAAGGGTCCAATTCACCCCTCCACTTT. Amino acid sequence: CASSFGEGSNSPLHF.

The sample holds a few counts of this clonotype. This chain uses TRBV12-3 or TRBV12-4 with TRBJ1-2; tentative D call: TRBD1 (6 bases). V lost 4 bases to trimming and J lost 3 bases, with 9 bases between them. The CDR3 totals 13 residues. The CDR3, as DNA: TGTGCCAGCAGTTCGTACAGGGACTATGGCTACACCTTC. Translation gives CASSSYRDYGYTF.

This clonotype was seen ten or more times. This rearrangement joins TRBV7-9 to TRBJ2-5, with 7 bases fitting TRBD1. The germline CDR1 and CDR2 sequences are SEHNR and FQNEAQ (reference sequence). The CDR3 sequence is 14 residues long. The V and J ends lost 5 bases and 3 bases, in that order; junction bases with no gene match: 6. CDR3 loop: CASSVGTAEETQYF. The CDR3 DNA is TGTGCCAGCAGCGTAGGGACAGCCGAAGAGACCCAGTACTTC.

This clonotype was recorded at least ten times. The chain is built from TRBV5-1 and TRBJ1-6; the match to TRBD1 covers 8 bases. CDR3 length: 14 amino acids. Germline lookup yields CDR1 SGHRS and CDR2 YFSETQ. V trimming: 0 bases; J trimming: 9 bases; junction bases outside the gene matches: 2. The CDR3 spells CASSLGTGSSPLHF. The CDR3 DNA reads TGCGCCAGCAGCTTGGGGACAGGGAGTTCACCCCTCCACTTT.

The chain links TRBV24-1 to TRBJ1-5; maybe TRBD1 (5 bases). Germline V gives CDR1 KGHDR, CDR2 SFDVKD. CDR3 length: 14 amino acids. V was cut by 4 bases and J by 6 bases, with 12 bases left in between. CDR3: CATSEQTRGQPQHF. The CDR3 DNA follows: TGTGCCACCAGTGAACAAACGAGGGGTCAGCCCCAGCATTTT.

This clonotype was seen repeatedly, ten times or more. The chain combines TRBV7-8 with TRBJ2-1; the match to TRBD2 covers 8 bases. V trimming: 5 bases; J trimming: 0 bases; junction bases outside the gene matches: 12. Germline V gene lookup returns CDR1 SGHVS and CDR2 FQNEAQ. This CDR3 is built from 18 residues. Written as DNA, the CDR3 is TGTGCCAGCAGCCGGGAGGGGAGGGGAGCCATCTCCTACAATGAGCAGTTCTTC. It is translated as CASSREGRGAISYNEQFF.

This clonotype was counted ten times or more. The chain joins TRBV24-1 to TRBJ2-7, with D perhaps TRBD1 (6 bases). The ends were cut back, 9 bases at V and 7 bases at J, with 15 bases in the middle. The CDR3 is made up of 12 amino acids. Germline CDR1 is KGHDR and CDR2 is SFDVKD. This CDR3 reads CATGAGAREQYF. In nucleotides, the CDR3 is TGTGCCACCGGGGCAGGGGCGCGGGAGCAGTACTTC.

This clonotype was seen at least ten times. The CDR3: CATSRDGQGPEQFF. DNA for the CDR3: TGTGCCACCAGCAGAGATGGTCAGGGACCTGAGCAGTTCTTC. The chain uses TRBV15 and TRBJ2-1; possibly TRBD1 or TRBD2 for D (5 bases each). Deletions cut 0 bases from V and 9 bases from J, with 12 bases between. This CDR3 has 14 residues. The germline V gene encodes CDR1 LNHNV and CDR2 YYDKDF (reference sequence).

The chain employs TRBV28 and TRBJ1-2; possible D gene TRBD1, 5 bases. The CDR3 sequence is 11 residues long. V lost 10 bases and J lost 5, with 11 bases in between. Germline V CDR1 and CDR2: MDHEN, SYDVKM. The CDR3 nucleotides are TGTGCCACCTCGGGGGGTTATGGCTACACCTTC. Amino acid sequence: CATSGGYGYTF.

This chain connects TRBV4-2 to TRBJ2-2; D might be TRBD2 (5 bases). Trimming cost V 4 bases and J 2 bases, with 11 bases left between them. This CDR3 spans 15 amino acids. Germline lookup yields CDR1 LGHNA and CDR2 YNFKEQ. In DNA, the CDR3 is TGTGCCAGCAGCCTAGGACTGCCCAACACCGGGGAGCTGTTTTTT. It yields the protein CASSLGLPNTGELFF.

This clonotype has only a few counts. V gene TRBV4-2 combines with J gene TRBJ2-3, with D tentatively TRBD2 (7 bases). Germline lookup yields CDR1 LGHNA and CDR2 YNFKEQ. Trimming shortened V by 4 bases and J by 4 bases, and 24 bases separated the two germline ends. This CDR3 comprises 18 residues. CDR3 sequence (DNA): TGTGCCAGCAGCCGTACCCTCCTGGGGGGGGCGAGGTCAGATACGCAGTATTTT. Amino acid sequence: CASSRTLLGGARSDTQYF.

The chain carries TRBV19 and TRBJ2-7; D may match TRBD1 or TRBD2 (5 bases each). Trimming took 5 bases from V and 6 from J, leaving 20 bases between them. This CDR3 has 15 amino acids. Looked up from germline, CDR1 is LNHDA and CDR2 is SQIVND (reference sequence). The CDR3 DNA is TGTGCCAGTAGTGTTAACCGGGACCTAAGGAGCGAGCAGTACTTC. It is translated as CASSVNRDLRSEQYF.

This clonotype appeared a few times. The chain is built from TRBV10-3 and TRBJ1-2; D might be TRBD1 (6 bases). This CDR3 comprises 13 residues. Trimming removed 7 bases at V and 2 bases at J, with 11 bases between. CDR1 is ENHRY and CDR2 is SYGVKD in the germline V gene. The CDR3 here is CAITRTENYGYTF. The CDR3 nucleotides are TGTGCCATCACCCGGACAGAAAACTATGGCTACACCTTC.

This clonotype appeared a few times. The chain has TRBV29-1 and TRBJ2-1; 9 bases line up with TRBD1. Germline trimming cut 5 bases from V and 9 bases from J; bases unmatched to any gene: 2. Germline CDR1 reads SQVTM; CDR2 reads ANQGSEA. This CDR3 comprises 11 residues. The CDR3 sequence is CSVTGGGEQFF. The CDR3 nucleotides read TGCAGCGTTACAGGGGGCGGTGAGCAGTTCTTC.

In this sample, this clonotype turned up many times. V usage is TRBV3-1 and J usage is TRBJ2-5; unclear D gene. Germline V CDR1 and CDR2: LGHDT, YNNKEL (reference sequence). The length of the CDR3 is 13 residues. Trimming shortened V by 3 bases and J by 7 bases, and 12 bases separated the two germline ends. The DNA for the CDR3 is TGTGCCAGCAGCCAGAGTGGCCCCAGGACCCAGTACTTC. This codes for CASSQSGPRTQYF.

At least ten counts were recorded for this clonotype. This chain links TRBV12-3 or TRBV12-4 with TRBJ2-5; D might be TRBD1 (5 bases). The CDR3 runs to 13 residues. Trimming pared 4 bases from V and 5 bases from J, leaving 11 bases between. The CDR3 DNA reads as TGTGCCAGCAGTTCCAGGGTCGGGGAGACCCAGTACTTC. Translation gives CASSSRVGETQYF.

The genes are TRBV28 and TRBJ2-7; D unclear. The CDR3 has 15 amino acids. V lost 3 bases, J lost 3 bases, and 15 bases lay in between. Germline-derived CDR1 and CDR2 are MDHEN and SYDVKM. The CDR3 sequence is CASSLPTGDGYEQYF. The CDR3 bases are TGTGCCAGCAGTTTGCCGACTGGGGATGGCTACGAGCAGTACTTC.

The CDR3 protein is CASSLRGGSADSYTF. The CDR3 nucleotides read TGTGCCAGTAGCCTTCGTGGGGGTTCAGCCGACTCCTACACCTTC. The rearrangement joins TRBV19 to TRBJ1-2, with a weak D call TRBD1 (5 bases). V lost 6 bases to trimming and J lost 10 bases, with 24 bases between them. Looked up from germline, CDR1 is LNHDA and CDR2 is SQIVND (reference sequence). The CDR3 contains 15 residues.

Comment on this clonotype: Just one base apart from a much larger clone, this may be a read error. In nucleotides, the CDR3 is TGCAGTGCTCTCCCGACGACCGGTTCACCCCTCTACTTT. Protein product: CSALPTTGSPLYF. The chain carries TRBV20-1 and TRBJ1-6; no definite D call. Germline CDR1 and CDR2: DFQATT and SNEGSKA (reference sequence). CDR3 length equals 13 residues.

The chain has TRBV3-1 and TRBJ1-6; D unclear. Trimming took off 2 bases at V and 0 bases at J, with 8 bases between the two ends. The CDR3 sequence is 16 residues long. Germline V gene lookup returns CDR1 LGHDT and CDR2 YNNKEL (reference sequence). Written as DNA, the CDR3 is TGTGCCAGCAGCCAACCAACTAGCTCCTATAATTCACCCCTCCACTTT. Its translation is CASSQPTSSYNSPLHF.

The table lists this clonotype with many counts. This sequence joins TRBV4-1 and TRBJ2-2; perhaps TRBD1 as D (5 bases). The V and J ends lost 5 bases and 5 bases respectively, with 12 bases between them. The CDR3 extends over 14 amino acids. CDR1 MGHRA and CDR2 YSYEKL come from the germline V gene. CDR3 protein: CASSVQETTGELFF. Written as DNA, the CDR3 is TGCGCCAGCAGCGTACAGGAAACAACCGGGGAGCTGTTTTTT.

This clonotype was observed a few times. The V call is TRBV6-5, the J call TRBJ2-7, with 9 bases lining up with TRBD2. J lost 2 bases, V lost 4 bases, and 6 bases had no gene match. The CDR3 spans 15 residues. Germline V gene lookup returns CDR1 MNHEY and CDR2 SVGAGI. The CDR3 spells CASSLAGAQTYEQYF. CDR3 DNA: TGTGCCAGCAGTTTAGCGGGGGCTCAAACCTACGAGCAGTACTTC.

This clonotype came up many times. This chain uses TRBV28 with TRBJ2-3; D not certain. V was trimmed by 9 bases and J by 5 bases, leaving 9 bases between them. Germline CDR1 and CDR2: MDHEN and SYDVKM. The CDR3 spans 11 residues. As DNA, the CDR3 is TGTGCCAGTAGGGCCCTAGATACGCAGTATTTT. Protein product: CASRALDTQYF. Variable domain in full (rest from reference TRBV28 and TRBJ2-3): DVKVTQSSRYLVKRTGEKVFLECVQDMDHENMFWYRQDPGLGLRLIYFSYDVKMKEKGDIPEGYSVSREKKERFSLILESASTNQTSMYLCASRALDTQYFGPGTRLTVL.

The table lists this clonotype with a few counts. The chain recombines TRBV3-1 with TRBJ1-4; no clear D gene. V was clipped by 0 bases and J by 14 bases, with 7 bases between them. This CDR3 contains 11 residues. The germline V gene has CDR1 LGHDT and CDR2 YNNKEL (reference sequence). For the CDR3, the DNA is TGTGCCAGCAGCCAAGAAGGGCCCCTGTTTTTT. Amino acid sequence: CASSQEGPLFF. Combining the CDR3 with reference TRBV3-1 and TRBJ1-4 gives the whole variable domain DTAVSQTPKYLVTQMGNDKSIKCEQNLGHDTMYWYKQDSKKFLKIMFSYNNKELIINETVPNRFSPKSPDKAHLNLHINSLELGDSAVYFCASSQEGPLFFGSGTQLSVL.

This clonotype showed up many times. The V and J genes are TRBV3-1 and TRBJ2-1; D is ambiguous. Germline V gene data show CDR1 as LGHDT and CDR2 as YNNKEL (reference sequence). The CDR3 has 15 amino acids. V lost 3 bases, J lost 12 bases, and 21 bases lay in between. CDR3 amino acids: CASSQGGDFRTGQFF. CDR3 DNA: TGTGCCAGCAGCCAGGGTGGAGACTTTCGAACTGGGCAGTTCTTC.